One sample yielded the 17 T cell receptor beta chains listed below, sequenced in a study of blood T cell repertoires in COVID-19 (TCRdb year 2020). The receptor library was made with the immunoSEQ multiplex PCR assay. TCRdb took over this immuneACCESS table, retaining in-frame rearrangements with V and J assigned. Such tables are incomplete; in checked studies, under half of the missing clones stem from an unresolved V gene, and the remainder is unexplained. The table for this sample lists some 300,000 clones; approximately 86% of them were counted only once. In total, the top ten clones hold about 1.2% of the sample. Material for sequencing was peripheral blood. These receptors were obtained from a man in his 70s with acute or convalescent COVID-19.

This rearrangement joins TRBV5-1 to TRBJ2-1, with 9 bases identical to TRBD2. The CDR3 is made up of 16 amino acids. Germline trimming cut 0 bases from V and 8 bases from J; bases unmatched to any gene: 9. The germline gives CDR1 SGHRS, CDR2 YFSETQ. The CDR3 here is CASSLATGLAIDEQFF. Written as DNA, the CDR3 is TGCGCCAGCAGCTTGGCCACGGGACTAGCTATCGATGAGCAGTTCTTC.

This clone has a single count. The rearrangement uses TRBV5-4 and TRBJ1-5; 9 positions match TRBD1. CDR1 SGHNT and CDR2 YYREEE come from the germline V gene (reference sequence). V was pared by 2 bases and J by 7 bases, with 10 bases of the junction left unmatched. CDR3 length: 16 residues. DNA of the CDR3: TGTGCCAGCAGCTTAGACGGGGGACAGGGAGCCCAGCCCCAGCATTTT. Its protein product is CASSLDGGQGAQPQHF.

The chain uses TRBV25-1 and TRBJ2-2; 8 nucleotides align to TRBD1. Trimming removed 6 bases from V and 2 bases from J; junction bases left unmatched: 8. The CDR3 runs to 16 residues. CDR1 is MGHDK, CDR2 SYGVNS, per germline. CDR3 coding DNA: TGTGCCAGCAGGTCCGCAGGGGGCTCAAACACCGGGGAGCTGTTTTTT. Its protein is CASRSAGGSNTGELFF. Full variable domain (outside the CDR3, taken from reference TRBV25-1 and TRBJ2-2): EADIYQTPRYLVIGTGKKITLECSQTMGHDKMYWYQQDPGMELHLIHYSYGVNSTEKGDLSSESTVSRIRTEHFPLTLESARPSHTSQYLCASRSAGGSNTGELFFGEGSRLTVL.

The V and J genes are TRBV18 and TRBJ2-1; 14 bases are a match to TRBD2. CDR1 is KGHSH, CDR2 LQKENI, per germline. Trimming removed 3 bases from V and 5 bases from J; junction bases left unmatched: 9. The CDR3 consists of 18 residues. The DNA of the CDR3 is TGTGCCAGCTCACCGCCCGGGACTAGCGGGAGTTTTAACAATGAGCAGTTCTTC. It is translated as CASSPPGTSGSFNNEQFF. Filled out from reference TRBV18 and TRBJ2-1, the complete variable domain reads NAGVMQNPRHLVRRRGQEARLRCSPMKGHSHVYWYRQLPEEGLKFMVYLQKENIIDESGMPKERFSAEFPKEGPSILRIQQVVRGDSAAYFCASSPPGTSGSFNNEQFFGPGTRLTVL.

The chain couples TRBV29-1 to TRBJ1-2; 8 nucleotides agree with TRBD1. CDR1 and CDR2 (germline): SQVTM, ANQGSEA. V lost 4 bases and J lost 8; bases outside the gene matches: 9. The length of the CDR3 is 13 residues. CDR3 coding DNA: TGCAGCGTTGTCGGACAGGGTTCCTGGGGCTACACCTTC. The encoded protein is CSVVGQGSWGYTF.

CDR3 DNA: TGTGCCAGTAGTAGGCGGACAGGGGGAGAGACCCAGTACTTC. It translates to CASSRRTGGETQYF. V gene TRBV19 combines with J gene TRBJ2-5, with TRBD1 identical over 10 bases. The CDR3 is 14 amino acids. Germline-derived CDR1 and CDR2 are LNHDA and SQIVND (reference sequence). The V segment lost 4 bases and the J segment 4 bases; nucleotides outside the gene matches: 3.

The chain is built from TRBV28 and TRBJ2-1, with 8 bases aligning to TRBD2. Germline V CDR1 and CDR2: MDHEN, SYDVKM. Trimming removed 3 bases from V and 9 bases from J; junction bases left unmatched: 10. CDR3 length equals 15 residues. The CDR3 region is CASSFSTGGGAEQFF. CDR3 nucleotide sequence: TGTGCCAGCAGTTTTTCGACGGGAGGGGGGGCTGAGCAGTTCTTC.

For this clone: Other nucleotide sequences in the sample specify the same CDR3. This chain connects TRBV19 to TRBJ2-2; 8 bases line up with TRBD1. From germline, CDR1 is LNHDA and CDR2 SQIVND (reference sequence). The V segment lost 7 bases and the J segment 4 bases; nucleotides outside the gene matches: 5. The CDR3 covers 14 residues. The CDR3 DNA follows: TGTGCCAGTATGAGAGACAGGGGCACCGGGGAGCTGTTTTTT. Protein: CASMRDRGTGELFF.

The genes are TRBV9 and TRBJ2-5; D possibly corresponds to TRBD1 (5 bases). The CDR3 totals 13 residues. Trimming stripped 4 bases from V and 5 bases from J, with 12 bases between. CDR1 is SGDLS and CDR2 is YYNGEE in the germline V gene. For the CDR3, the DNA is TGTGCCAGCAGCTCTAGGGGCACGGAGACCCAGTACTTC. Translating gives CASSSRGTETQYF. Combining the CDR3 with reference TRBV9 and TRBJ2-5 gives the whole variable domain DSGVTQTPKHLITATGQRVTLRCSPRSGDLSVYWYQQSLDQGLQFLIQYYNGEERAKGNILERFSAQQFPDLHSELNLSSLELGDSALYFCASSSRGTETQYFGPGTRLLVL.

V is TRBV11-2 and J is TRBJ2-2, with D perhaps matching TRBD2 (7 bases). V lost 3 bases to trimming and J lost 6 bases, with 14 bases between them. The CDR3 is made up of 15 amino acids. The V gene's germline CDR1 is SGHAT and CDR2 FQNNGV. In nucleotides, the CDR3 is TGTGCCAGCAGCTTGGGGGGGGGCGCGGCCGGGGAGCTGTTTTTT. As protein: CASSLGGGAAGELFF.

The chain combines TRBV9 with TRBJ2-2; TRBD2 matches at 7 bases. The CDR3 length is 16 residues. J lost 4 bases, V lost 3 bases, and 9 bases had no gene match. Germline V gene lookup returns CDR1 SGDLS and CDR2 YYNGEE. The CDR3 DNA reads TGTGCCAGCAGCGACCACCGCGGGGGAGGCACCGGGGAGCTGTTTTTT. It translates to CASSDHRGGGTGELFF.

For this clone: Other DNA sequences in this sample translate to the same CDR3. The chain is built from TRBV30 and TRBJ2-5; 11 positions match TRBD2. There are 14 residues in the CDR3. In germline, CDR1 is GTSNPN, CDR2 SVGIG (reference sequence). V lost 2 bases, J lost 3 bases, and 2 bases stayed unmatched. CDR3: CAWSPGLAEETQYF. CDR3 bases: TGTGCCTGGAGTCCGGGACTAGCGGAAGAGACCCAGTACTTC.

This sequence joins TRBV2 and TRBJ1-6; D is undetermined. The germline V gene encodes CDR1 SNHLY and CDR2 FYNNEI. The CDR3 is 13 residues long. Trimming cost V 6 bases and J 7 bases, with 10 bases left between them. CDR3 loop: CASSVEENSPLHF. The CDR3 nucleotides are TGTGCCAGCAGCGTCGAGGAAAATTCACCCCTCCACTTT.

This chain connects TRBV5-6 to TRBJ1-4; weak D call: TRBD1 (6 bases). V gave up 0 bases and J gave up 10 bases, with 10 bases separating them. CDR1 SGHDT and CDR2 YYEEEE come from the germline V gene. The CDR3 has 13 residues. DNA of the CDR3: TGTGCCAGCAGCTTGGTTGAAGGGGGAAAACTGTTTTTT. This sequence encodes CASSLVEGGKLFF.

CDR3 sequence (DNA): TGTGCCAGCCGGGACAGGGATTTTTCACCCCTCCACTTT. Translation: CASRDRDFSPLHF. This sequence joins TRBV6-5 and TRBJ1-6, with 9 bases lining up with TRBD1. Germline V gene data show CDR1 as MNHEY and CDR2 as SVGAGI. V was pared by 8 bases and J by 9 bases, with 5 bases of the junction left unmatched. This CDR3 spans 13 amino acids.

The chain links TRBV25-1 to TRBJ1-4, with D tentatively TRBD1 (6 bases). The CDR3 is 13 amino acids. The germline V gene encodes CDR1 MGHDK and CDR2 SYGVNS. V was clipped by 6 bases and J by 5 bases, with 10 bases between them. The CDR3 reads CASRVRGNEKLFF. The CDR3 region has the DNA TGTGCCAGCAGAGTGAGGGGGAATGAAAAACTGTTTTTT.

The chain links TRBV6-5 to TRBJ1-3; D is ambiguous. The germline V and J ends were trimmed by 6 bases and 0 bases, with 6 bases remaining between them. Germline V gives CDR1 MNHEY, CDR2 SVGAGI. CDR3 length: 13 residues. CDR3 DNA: TGTGCCAGCAGCCGGTTCTCTGGAAACACCATATATTTT. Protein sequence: CASSRFSGNTIYF.